This T cell receptor beta chain came from a study of CD8 T cells in ankylosing spondylitis. Whole-study results and caveats: Seemingly characteristic of ankylosing spondylitis blood was a TCR beta motif consisting of several highly homologous variants. It was reported that disease-linked clones were significantly enriched in matched ankylosing spondylitis synovial fluid.

This clonotype was recorded many times. Its matching antigen is unknown. TCR beta libraries were made by quantitative 5'-RACE with molecular barcodes. TCRdb redid the calling of the 5' RACE reads with MiXCR, one entry per CDR3 protein. The sample has around 33,000 distinct CDR3 sequences; about 7.8% are singletons. The CDR3 length is 14 residues. Trimming removed 6 bases at V and 10 bases at J, with 19 bases between. The source of this sequence is a male donor with ankylosing spondylitis or in good health (not recorded which). V is TRBV12-3 or TRBV12-4 and J is TRBJ2-1, with a possible D match to TRBD2 (5 bases). Sequencing was performed on blood, either unsorted or a sorted T cell fraction (not recorded which). The CDR3 DNA follows: TGTGCCAGCAGAACTAGTGGATCCCCCTCGGAGCAGTTCTTC. Translation: CASRTSGSPSEQFF.